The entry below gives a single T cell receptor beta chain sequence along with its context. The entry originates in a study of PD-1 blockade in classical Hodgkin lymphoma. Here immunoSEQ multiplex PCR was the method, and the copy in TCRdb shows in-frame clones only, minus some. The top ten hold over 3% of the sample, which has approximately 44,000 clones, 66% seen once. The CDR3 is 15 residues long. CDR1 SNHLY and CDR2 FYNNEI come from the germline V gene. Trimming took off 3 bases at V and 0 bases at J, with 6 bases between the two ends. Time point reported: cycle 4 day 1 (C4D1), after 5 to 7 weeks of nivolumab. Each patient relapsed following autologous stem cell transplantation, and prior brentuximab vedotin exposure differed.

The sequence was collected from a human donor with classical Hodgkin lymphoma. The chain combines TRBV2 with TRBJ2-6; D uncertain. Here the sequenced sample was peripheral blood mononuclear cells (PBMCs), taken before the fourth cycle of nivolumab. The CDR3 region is CASSEGDSGANVLTF. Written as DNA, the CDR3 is TGTGCCAGCAGTGAGGGCGACTCTGGGGCCAACGTCCTGACTTTC.